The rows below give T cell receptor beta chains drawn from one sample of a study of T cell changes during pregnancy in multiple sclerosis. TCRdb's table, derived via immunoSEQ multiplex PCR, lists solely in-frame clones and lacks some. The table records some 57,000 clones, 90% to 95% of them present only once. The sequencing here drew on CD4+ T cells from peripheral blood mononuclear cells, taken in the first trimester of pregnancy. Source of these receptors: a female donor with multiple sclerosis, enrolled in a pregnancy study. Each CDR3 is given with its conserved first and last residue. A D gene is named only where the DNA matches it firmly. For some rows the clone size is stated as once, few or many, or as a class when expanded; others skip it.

cdr3_nt: TGTGCCAGCAGTCTCGATAACTCAAATCAGCCCCAGCATTTT
cdr3_aa: CASSLDNSNQPQHF
d_call: .
clone_size: .
v_call: TRBV6-5
j_call: TRBJ1-5

cdr3_nt: TGTGCCAGCAGCTTGAGGCTGAAAGGGGCGAACACTGAAGCTTTCTTT
cdr3_aa: CASSLRLKGANTEAFF
d_call: .
clone_size: .
v_call: TRBV5-4
j_call: TRBJ1-1

cdr3_nt: TGTGCCAGCAGTGAAGGACTAGCGGGGTCCCGGGCAGATACGCAGTATTTT
cdr3_aa: CASSEGLAGSRADTQYF
d_call: TRBD2
clone_size: .
v_call: TRBV6-1
j_call: TRBJ2-3

cdr3_nt: TGCAGTCCTTACACAGATACGCAGTATTTT
cdr3_aa: CSPYTDTQYF
d_call: .
clone_size: .
v_call: TRBV20-1
j_call: TRBJ2-3

cdr3_nt: TGTGCCAGCAGCTTTACAGGGACGAACACTGAAGCTTTCTTT
cdr3_aa: CASSFTGTNTEAFF
d_call: .
clone_size: .
v_call: TRBV5-6
j_call: TRBJ1-1

cdr3_nt: TGTGCCAGCAGCCCCTACGGCGGGGGGTCTTCACACGATACGCAGTATTTT
cdr3_aa: CASSPYGGGSSHDTQYF
d_call: TRBD2
clone_size: .
v_call: TRBV11-2
j_call: TRBJ2-3

cdr3_nt: TGTGCCAGCAGCTCCCAAAATGAGCAGTTCTTC
cdr3_aa: CASSSQNEQFF
d_call: .
clone_size: .
v_call: TRBV7-2
j_call: TRBJ2-1

cdr3_nt: TGTGCCAGCAGAGACAGGGGGCTATGGAATGAGCAGTTCTTC
cdr3_aa: CASRDRGLWNEQFF
d_call: TRBD1
clone_size: .
v_call: TRBV25-1
j_call: TRBJ2-1

cdr3_nt: TGCGCCAGCAGCGTTAGCGGGGTTAATGAGCAGTTCTTC
cdr3_aa: CASSVSGVNEQFF
d_call: TRBD2
clone_size: .
v_call: TRBV5-1
j_call: TRBJ2-1

cdr3_nt: TGTGCCAGCAGCTTGGCGGGACAGCCCTCCCTATATGGCTACACCTTC
cdr3_aa: CASSLAGQPSLYGYTF
d_call: TRBD1
clone_size: .
v_call: TRBV5-4
j_call: TRBJ1-2

cdr3_nt: TGTGCCAGCAGCGGAAGGGACAGGGGGACTGAAGCTTTCTTT
cdr3_aa: CASSGRDRGTEAFF
d_call: TRBD1
clone_size: .
v_call: TRBV7-2
j_call: TRBJ1-1

cdr3_nt: TGTGCCAGCAGCGCCGGCCCCTCCAGGGAGACCCAGTACTTC
cdr3_aa: CASSAGPSRETQYF
d_call: .
clone_size: .
v_call: TRBV7-3
j_call: TRBJ2-5

cdr3_nt: TGTGCCAGCAGCCCGGAGCGAAACTCTGGGGCCAACGTCCTGACTTTC
cdr3_aa: CASSPERNSGANVLTF
d_call: .
clone_size: .
v_call: TRBV7-6
j_call: TRBJ2-6

cdr3_nt: TGTGCCAGCAGTTACTTGGTCAGCCGGGAAAACCAAGAGACCCAGTACTTC
cdr3_aa: CASSYLVSRENQETQYF
d_call: .
clone_size: .
v_call: TRBV6-7
j_call: TRBJ2-5

cdr3_nt: TGTGCCAGCAGCTTAAATTCACATGCTCTCGAAGCTTTCTTT
cdr3_aa: CASSLNSHALEAFF
d_call: .
clone_size: .
v_call: TRBV7-3
j_call: TRBJ1-1

cdr3_nt: TGTGCCAGCTCAGGCCGGGACAGCGATTCACCCCTCCACTTT
cdr3_aa: CASSGRDSDSPLHF
d_call: TRBD1
clone_size: .
v_call: TRBV18
j_call: TRBJ1-6

cdr3_nt: TGCGCCAGCAGCCTCGGACACATCTATGGCTACACCTTC
cdr3_aa: CASSLGHIYGYTF
d_call: .
clone_size: .
v_call: TRBV4-3
j_call: TRBJ1-2

cdr3_nt: TGTGCCAGCAGTTACTTTGGCGGCCCCTCCTACGAGCAGTACTTC
cdr3_aa: CASSYFGGPSYEQYF
d_call: .
clone_size: .
v_call: TRBV6-5
j_call: TRBJ2-7

cdr3_nt: TGTGCCAGCAGCGGAGAAGAGACAGTCTCTGGAAACACCATATATTTT
cdr3_aa: CASSGEETVSGNTIYF
d_call: .
clone_size: .
v_call: TRBV7-2
j_call: TRBJ1-3

cdr3_nt: TGTGCCAGCAGCGTAGGCGGGGGGCTCTTCTCTGGCTACACCTTC
cdr3_aa: CASSVGGGLFSGYTF
d_call: .
clone_size: few
v_call: TRBV9
j_call: TRBJ1-2

cdr3_nt: TGTGCCAGCAGCTTGGACCTAACTAGCGGGGGCGGAGGCACAGATACGCAGTATTTT
cdr3_aa: CASSLDLTSGGGGTDTQYF
d_call: TRBD2
clone_size: .
v_call: TRBV5-6
j_call: TRBJ2-3

cdr3_nt: TGTGCCAGTAGTACCCTTAATAGCAATCAGCCCCAGCATTTT
cdr3_aa: CASSTLNSNQPQHF
d_call: .
clone_size: .
v_call: TRBV19
j_call: TRBJ1-5

cdr3_nt: TGTGCCAGCAGCCTAAGCGGGGGGCCCTACAATGAGCAGTTCTTC
cdr3_aa: CASSLSGGPYNEQFF
d_call: TRBD2
clone_size: few
v_call: TRBV7-3
j_call: TRBJ2-1

cdr3_nt: TGTGCCAGAAGCTTCGTTAACGGTACTAGCACAGATACGCAGTATTTT
cdr3_aa: CARSFVNGTSTDTQYF
d_call: .
clone_size: .
v_call: TRBV5-3
j_call: TRBJ2-3

cdr3_nt: TGTGCCAGCTCACGGGACAGGGTAACAGATACGCAGTATTTT
cdr3_aa: CASSRDRVTDTQYF
d_call: TRBD1
clone_size: .
v_call: TRBV18
j_call: TRBJ2-3

cdr3_nt: TGTGCCAGCAGCAGCCGGGACAGGAGGAACTACGAGCAGTACTTC
cdr3_aa: CASSSRDRRNYEQYF
d_call: TRBD1
clone_size: once
v_call: TRBV7-9
j_call: TRBJ2-7

cdr3_nt: TGTGCCACCAGCAGATCCACGTTACAGAGTCCCTATGGCTACACCTTC
cdr3_aa: CATSRSTLQSPYGYTF
d_call: .
clone_size: .
v_call: TRBV15
j_call: TRBJ1-2

cdr3_nt: TGTGCCAGCAGCTTTCTAGACCAAGGAACAGATACGCAGTATTTT
cdr3_aa: CASSFLDQGTDTQYF
d_call: .
clone_size: .
v_call: TRBV9
j_call: TRBJ2-3

cdr3_nt: TGTGCCTGGAGTGCAGGGGACACTGAAGCTTTCTTT
cdr3_aa: CAWSAGDTEAFF
d_call: .
clone_size: .
v_call: TRBV30
j_call: TRBJ1-1

cdr3_nt: TGTGCCAGCAGCCTAGGACAGGGAAGTGGAACAGATACGCAGTATTTT
cdr3_aa: CASSLGQGSGTDTQYF
d_call: TRBD1
clone_size: .
v_call: TRBV7-9
j_call: TRBJ2-3

cdr3_nt: TGCAGCGTTGAAGATCCAGGATCGGTATTCTACGAGCAGTACTTC
cdr3_aa: CSVEDPGSVFYEQYF
d_call: .
clone_size: .
v_call: TRBV29-1
j_call: TRBJ2-7

cdr3_nt: TGTGCCAGCAGCTTAGGGGACTGGGCAGATACGCAGTATTTT
cdr3_aa: CASSLGDWADTQYF
d_call: .
clone_size: .
v_call: TRBV11-2
j_call: TRBJ2-3

cdr3_nt: TGCGCCAGCAGCTCTCCAGGGGCGGGCTATGGCTACACCTTC
cdr3_aa: CASSSPGAGYGYTF
d_call: .
clone_size: .
v_call: TRBV5-1
j_call: TRBJ1-2

cdr3_nt: TGTGCCACCAGCAGAGATACGGTGGGACAGGGGGCGCGACTGTTTTTT
cdr3_aa: CATSRDTVGQGARLFF
d_call: TRBD1
clone_size: .
v_call: TRBV15
j_call: TRBJ1-4

cdr3_nt: TGTGCCAGCAGCCAACGCGCAGGGGTTGTTGCTGGGGCCAACGTCCTGACTTTC
cdr3_aa: CASSQRAGVVAGANVLTF
d_call: .
clone_size: .
v_call: TRBV5-4
j_call: TRBJ2-6

cdr3_nt: TGCGCCAGCAGCCAGATCAGGGGCCCTAATTCACCCCTCCACTTT
cdr3_aa: CASSQIRGPNSPLHF
d_call: .
clone_size: .
v_call: TRBV4-3
j_call: TRBJ1-6

cdr3_nt: TGTGCCAGCAGCTTAAATCAGGATGGCTACACCTTC
cdr3_aa: CASSLNQDGYTF
d_call: .
clone_size: .
v_call: TRBV9
j_call: TRBJ1-2

cdr3_nt: TGCAGCGTCCACTCTGGGGCCAACGTCCTGACTTTC
cdr3_aa: CSVHSGANVLTF
d_call: .
clone_size: .
v_call: TRBV29-1
j_call: TRBJ2-6

cdr3_nt: TGTGCCAGCAGTTCAGGGTTTAAGTCGAGCAATCAGCCCCAGCATTTT
cdr3_aa: CASSSGFKSSNQPQHF
d_call: .
clone_size: once
v_call: TRBV6-5
j_call: TRBJ1-5

cdr3_nt: TGTGCCAGCAGTCCGAGACAGGGCTCCCCGAACACCGGGGAGCTGTTTTTT
cdr3_aa: CASSPRQGSPNTGELFF
d_call: TRBD1
clone_size: .
v_call: TRBV7-3
j_call: TRBJ2-2

cdr3_nt: TGTGCCAGTAGTAAGGGGGGCAGGGGGGACTATGGCTACACCTTC
cdr3_aa: CASSKGGRGDYGYTF
d_call: TRBD1
clone_size: .
v_call: TRBV19
j_call: TRBJ1-2

cdr3_nt: TGTGCCAGCAGCTCCCGAATTGGGGGGGAAGAGACCCAGTACTTC
cdr3_aa: CASSSRIGGEETQYF
d_call: TRBD2
clone_size: .
v_call: TRBV9
j_call: TRBJ2-5

cdr3_nt: TGTGCCAGCAGCGTAGACGGCCAGGGTTGGAATTCACCCCTCCACTTT
cdr3_aa: CASSVDGQGWNSPLHF
d_call: .
clone_size: .
v_call: TRBV9
j_call: TRBJ1-6

cdr3_nt: TGTGCCAGTAGTAAGACAGGTTCTTCTTTATCACAAGAGACCCAGTACTTC
cdr3_aa: CASSKTGSSLSQETQYF
d_call: .
clone_size: .
v_call: TRBV19
j_call: TRBJ2-5

cdr3_nt: TGCGCCAGCAGCCGAAGCAGGGGGATCTATGGCTACACCTTC
cdr3_aa: CASSRSRGIYGYTF
d_call: TRBD1
clone_size: .
v_call: TRBV4-3
j_call: TRBJ1-2

cdr3_nt: TGCGCCAGCAGCCTCCAGGTTCCTGGCACAGATACGCAGTATTTT
cdr3_aa: CASSLQVPGTDTQYF
d_call: .
clone_size: .
v_call: TRBV4-3
j_call: TRBJ2-3

cdr3_nt: TGTGCCAGCAGCTTAGCGGGGGGGCCCTACGAGCAGTACTTC
cdr3_aa: CASSLAGGPYEQYF
d_call: .
clone_size: .
v_call: TRBV7-2
j_call: TRBJ2-7

cdr3_nt: TGTGCCACCACGGGGGGGTCGTCCTACAATGAGCAGTTCTTC
cdr3_aa: CATTGGSSYNEQFF
d_call: TRBD2
clone_size: .
v_call: TRBV10-3
j_call: TRBJ2-1

cdr3_nt: TGTGCCAGCAGCTCTTGGGGGGTTTGGGATGATCAGCCCCAGCATTTT
cdr3_aa: CASSSWGVWDDQPQHF
d_call: .
clone_size: .
v_call: TRBV5-6
j_call: TRBJ1-5